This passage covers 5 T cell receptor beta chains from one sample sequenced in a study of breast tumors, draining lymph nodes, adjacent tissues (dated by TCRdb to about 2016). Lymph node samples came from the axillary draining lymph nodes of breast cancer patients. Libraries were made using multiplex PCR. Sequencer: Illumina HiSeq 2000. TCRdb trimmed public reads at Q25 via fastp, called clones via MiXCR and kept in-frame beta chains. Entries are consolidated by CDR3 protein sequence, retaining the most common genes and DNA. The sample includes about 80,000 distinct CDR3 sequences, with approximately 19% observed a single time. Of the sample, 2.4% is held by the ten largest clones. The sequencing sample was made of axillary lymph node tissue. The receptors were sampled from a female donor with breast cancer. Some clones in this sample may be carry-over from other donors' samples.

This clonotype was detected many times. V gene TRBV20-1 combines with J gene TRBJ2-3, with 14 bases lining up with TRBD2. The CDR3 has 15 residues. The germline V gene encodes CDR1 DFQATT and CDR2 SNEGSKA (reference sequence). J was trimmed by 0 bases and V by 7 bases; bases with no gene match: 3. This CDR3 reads CSVTSGRASTDTQYF. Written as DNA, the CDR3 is TGCAGTGTGACTAGCGGGAGGGCTAGCACAGATACGCAGTATTTT.

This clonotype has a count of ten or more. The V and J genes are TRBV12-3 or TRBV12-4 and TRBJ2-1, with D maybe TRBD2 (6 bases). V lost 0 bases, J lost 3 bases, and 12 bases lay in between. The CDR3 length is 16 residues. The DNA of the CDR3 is TGTGCCAGCAGTTTAGCTAGCGGACTTGTCTACAATGAGCAGTTCTTC. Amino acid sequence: CASSLASGLVYNEQFF.

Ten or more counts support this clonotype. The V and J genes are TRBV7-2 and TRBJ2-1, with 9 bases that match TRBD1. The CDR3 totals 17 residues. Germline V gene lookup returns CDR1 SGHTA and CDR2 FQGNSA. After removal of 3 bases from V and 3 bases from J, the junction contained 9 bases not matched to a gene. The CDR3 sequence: CASSLGQGKIVYNEQFF. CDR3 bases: TGTGCCAGCAGCTTGGGACAGGGTAAAATTGTCTACAATGAGCAGTTCTTC.

The CDR3 loop is CSASGTRIYEQYF. The CDR3 DNA reads as TGCAGTGCTTCTGGGACTAGGATATACGAGCAGTACTTC. This chain links TRBV20-1 with TRBJ2-7; 8 bases line up with TRBD2. V was clipped by 5 bases and J by 4 bases; unmatched bases: 7. The germline V gene encodes CDR1 DFQATT and CDR2 SNEGSKA (reference sequence). The CDR3 sequence is 13 residues long.

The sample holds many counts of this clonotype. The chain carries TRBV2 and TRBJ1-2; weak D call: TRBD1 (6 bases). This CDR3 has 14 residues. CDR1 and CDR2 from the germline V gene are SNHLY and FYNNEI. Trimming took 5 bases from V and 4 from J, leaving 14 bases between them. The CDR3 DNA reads TGTGCCAGCAGTCTACAGGGCAGGGGCTATGGCTACACCTTC. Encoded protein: CASSLQGRGYGYTF.